This T cell receptor beta chain stems from a study of shared clonotypes between healthy human individuals. Healthy and HIV-negative, the adult donors had no recent acute infections or vaccinations. As concerns this clone: The antigen is undetermined.

Here immunoSEQ multiplex PCR was the method, and the copy in TCRdb shows in-frame clones only, minus some. The repertoire holds 1 million to 1.2 million clones, with roughly 80% as singletons. Study-level points and caveats: Donors were few, which limited the genetic and exposure-history diversity represented.

The ends were cut back, 3 bases at V and 4 bases at J, with 9 bases in the middle. CDR1 SGHTA and CDR2 FQGTGA come from the germline V gene. The CDR3 consists of 14 residues. Sequencing was carried out using memory CD4+ T cells from PBMCs. The subset: CD45RA-negative fraction. The source of this sequence is a man aged 18 to 29 in good health. Some clones in this sample may be carry-over from other donors' samples. This chain connects TRBV7-3 to TRBJ2-2, with no clear D. The CDR3 DNA follows: TGTGCCAGCAGCTTTCAGCATAGCACCGGGGAGCTGTTTTTT. Protein sequence: CASSFQHSTGELFF.